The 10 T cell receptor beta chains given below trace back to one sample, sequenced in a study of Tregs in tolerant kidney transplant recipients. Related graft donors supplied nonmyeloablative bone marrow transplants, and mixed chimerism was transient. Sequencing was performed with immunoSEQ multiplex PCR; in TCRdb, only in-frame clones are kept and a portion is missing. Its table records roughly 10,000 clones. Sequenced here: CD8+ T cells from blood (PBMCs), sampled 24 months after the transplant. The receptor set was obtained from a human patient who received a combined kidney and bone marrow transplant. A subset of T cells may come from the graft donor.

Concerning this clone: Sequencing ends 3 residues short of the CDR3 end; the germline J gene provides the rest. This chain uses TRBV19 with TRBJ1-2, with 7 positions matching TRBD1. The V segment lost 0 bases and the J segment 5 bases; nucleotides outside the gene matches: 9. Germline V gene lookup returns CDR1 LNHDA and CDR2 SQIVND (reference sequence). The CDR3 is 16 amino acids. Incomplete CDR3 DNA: TGTGCCAGTAGTATAGATCTTGAAGAGACAGGGTATGGC. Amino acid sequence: CASSIDLEETGYG. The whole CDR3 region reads CASSIDLEETGYGYTF.

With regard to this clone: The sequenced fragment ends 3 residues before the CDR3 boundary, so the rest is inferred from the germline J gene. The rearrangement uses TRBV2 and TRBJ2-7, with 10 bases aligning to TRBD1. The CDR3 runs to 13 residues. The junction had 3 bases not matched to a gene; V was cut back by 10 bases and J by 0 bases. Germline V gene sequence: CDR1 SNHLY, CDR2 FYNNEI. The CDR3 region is CAIGTGDSYEQYF. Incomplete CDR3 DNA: TGTGCCATCGGGACAGGGGACTCCTACGAG.

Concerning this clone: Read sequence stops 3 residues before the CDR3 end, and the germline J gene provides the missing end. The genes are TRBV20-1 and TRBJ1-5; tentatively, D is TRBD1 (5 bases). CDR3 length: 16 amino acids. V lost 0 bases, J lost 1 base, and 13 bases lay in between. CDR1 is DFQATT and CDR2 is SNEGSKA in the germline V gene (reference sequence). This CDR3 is CSAREYGRTSNQPQHF. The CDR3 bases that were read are TGCAGTGCTAGAGAGTACGGCAGGACAAGCAATCAGCCC.

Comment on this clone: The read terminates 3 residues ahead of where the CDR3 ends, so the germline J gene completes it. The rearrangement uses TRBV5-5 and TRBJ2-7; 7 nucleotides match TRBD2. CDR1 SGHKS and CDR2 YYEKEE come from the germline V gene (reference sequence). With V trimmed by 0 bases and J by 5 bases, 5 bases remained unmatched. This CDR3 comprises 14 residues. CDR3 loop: CASSLDQGGNEQYF. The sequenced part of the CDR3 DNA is TGTGCCAGCAGCTTGGACCAGGGAGGGAACGAG.

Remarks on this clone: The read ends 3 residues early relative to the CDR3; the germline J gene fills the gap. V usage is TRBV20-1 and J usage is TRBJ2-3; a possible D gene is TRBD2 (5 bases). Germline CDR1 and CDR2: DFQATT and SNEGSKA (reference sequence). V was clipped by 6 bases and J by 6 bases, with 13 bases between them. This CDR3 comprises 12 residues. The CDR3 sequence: CSAGLSGDTQYF. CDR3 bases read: TGCAGTGCCGGACTTTCGGGGGATACG.

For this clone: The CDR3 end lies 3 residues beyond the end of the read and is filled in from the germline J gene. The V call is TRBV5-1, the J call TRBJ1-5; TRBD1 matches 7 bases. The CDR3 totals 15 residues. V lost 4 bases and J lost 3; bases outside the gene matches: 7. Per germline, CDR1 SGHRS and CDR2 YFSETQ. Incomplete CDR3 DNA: TGCGCCAGCAGCCCAACAGGGGCCGACAATCAGCCC. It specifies CASSPTGADNQP. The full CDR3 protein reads CASSPTGADNQPQHF.

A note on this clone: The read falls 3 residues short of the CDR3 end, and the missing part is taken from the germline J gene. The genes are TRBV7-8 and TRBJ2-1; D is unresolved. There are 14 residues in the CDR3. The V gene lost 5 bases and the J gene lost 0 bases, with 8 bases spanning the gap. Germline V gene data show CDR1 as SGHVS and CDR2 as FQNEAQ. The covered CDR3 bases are TGTGCCAGCAGCGAAGATAGCTCCTACAATGAG. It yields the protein CASSEDSSYNE. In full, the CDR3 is CASSEDSSYNEQFF. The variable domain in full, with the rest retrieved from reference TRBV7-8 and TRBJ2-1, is GAGVSQSPRYKVAKRGQDVALRCDPISGHVSLFWYQQALGQGPEFLTYFQNEAQLDKSGLPSDRFFAERPEGSVSTLKIQRTQQEDSAVYLCASSEDSSYNEQFFGPGTRLTVL.

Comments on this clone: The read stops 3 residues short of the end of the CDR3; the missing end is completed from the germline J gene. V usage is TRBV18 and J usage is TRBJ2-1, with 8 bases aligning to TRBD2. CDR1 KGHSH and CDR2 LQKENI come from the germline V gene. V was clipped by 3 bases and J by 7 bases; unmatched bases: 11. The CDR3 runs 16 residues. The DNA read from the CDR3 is TGTGCCAGCTCACCGTCGAAAGCGGGAGTGTCGAATGAG. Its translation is CASSPSKAGVSNE. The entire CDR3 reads CASSPSKAGVSNEQFF. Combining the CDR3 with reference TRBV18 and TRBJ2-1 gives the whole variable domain NAGVMQNPRHLVRRRGQEARLRCSPMKGHSHVYWYRQLPEEGLKFMVYLQKENIIDESGMPKERFSAEFPKEGPSILRIQQVVRGDSAAYFCASSPSKAGVSNEQFFGPGTRLTVL.

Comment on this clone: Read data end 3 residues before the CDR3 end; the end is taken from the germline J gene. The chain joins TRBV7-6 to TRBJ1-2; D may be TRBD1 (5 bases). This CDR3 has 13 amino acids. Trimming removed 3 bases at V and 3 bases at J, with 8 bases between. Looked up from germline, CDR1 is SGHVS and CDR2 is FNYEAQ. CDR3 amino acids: CASSFDSDYGYTF. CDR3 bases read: TGTGCCAGCAGCTTTGACAGTGACTATGGC.

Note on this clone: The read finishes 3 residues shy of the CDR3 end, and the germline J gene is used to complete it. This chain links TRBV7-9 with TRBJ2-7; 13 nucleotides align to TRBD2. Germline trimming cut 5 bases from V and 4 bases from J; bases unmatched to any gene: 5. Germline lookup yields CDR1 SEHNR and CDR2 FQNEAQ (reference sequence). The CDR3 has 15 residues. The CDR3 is CASSMGLAGWYEQYF. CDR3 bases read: TGTGCCAGCAGCATGGGACTAGCGGGATGGTACGAG.